The rows below give T cell receptor beta chains drawn from one sample of a study of T cells after yellow fever vaccination. Each CDR3 protein is one row after TCRdb ran MiXCR on the 5' RACE reads. The table shows roughly 400,000 distinct CDR3 sequences, with approximately 19% occurring only once. The sequenced sample was PBMCs, obtained before the yellow fever booster vaccination. Every receptor here comes from a man younger than 35 who received the YFV17D yellow fever vaccine. CDR3s include the opening cysteine and the closing phenylalanine or tryptophan. D genes are given only for firm matches. A clone size is listed for some rows: how often the clone was seen (once, few, many), or a class if it is expanded.

V	J	D	size	DNA	CDR3
TRBV20-1	TRBJ2-5	.	many	TGCAGTGCCAGCCCTCGAGAGACCCAGTACTTC	CSASPRETQYF
TRBV12-3/TRBV12-4	TRBJ2-5	TRBD1	few	TGTGCCAGCAGTTTACGCGCAGGGGGAGAGACCCAGTACTTC	CASSLRAGGETQYF
TRBV6-5	TRBJ1-3	.	many	TGTGCCAGCAGTCCAGGGGCGGGGAGCTCTGGAAACACCATATATTTT	CASSPGAGSSGNTIYF
TRBV4-3	TRBJ2-3	.	.	TGCGCCAGCAGCCAAGACAGGGCGGACCACAGTACAGATACGCAGTATTTT	CASSQDRADHSTDTQYF
TRBV20-1	TRBJ2-3	TRBD2	few	TGCAGTGCAGAAGCGGGGGATACGCAGTATTTT	CSAEAGDTQYF
TRBV20-1	TRBJ2-3	TRBD2	few	TGCAGTGCAAGTAGCGGGGGGGCCATAAATACGCAGTATTTT	CSASSGGAINTQYF
TRBV24-1	TRBJ1-1	.	few	TGTGCCACCAGTGACCCCGGGTCCGGGAAAGCTTTCTTT	CATSDPGSGKAFF
TRBV7-6	TRBJ2-3	TRBD1	.	TGTGCCAGCAGCTCTGGGACAGGGTTTTGGACAGATACGCAGTATTTT	CASSSGTGFWTDTQYF
TRBV6-2/TRBV6-3	TRBJ1-1	.	few	TGTGCCAGCACTAAGGGGGGTCGGACGGGGCGTTTGGCTGAAGCTTTCTTT	CASTKGGRTGRLAEAFF
TRBV20-1	TRBJ1-2	TRBD1	few	TGCAGTGCTCTAACACGACAGGGGGAATATGGCTACACCTTC	CSALTRQGEYGYTF
TRBV12-3/TRBV12-4	TRBJ1-1	TRBD1	.	TGTGCCAGCAGGACAAAACAGGGGCGGAACACTGAAGCTTTCTTT	CASRTKQGRNTEAFF
TRBV11-3	TRBJ2-4	.	.	TGTGCCAGCAGCTTAGATGCCGGGGCGGACGCCAAAAACATTCAGTACTTC	CASSLDAGADAKNIQYF
TRBV4-1	TRBJ1-2	TRBD1	.	TGCGCCAGCAGGAAAGGGTTGGGACAGGGACGGGATGGCTACACCTTC	CASRKGLGQGRDGYTF
TRBV4-1	TRBJ2-3	.	.	TGCGCCAGCAGCCAAGATAAGGGGCCTACCCTGAATTCTTATTTT	CASSQDKGPTLNSYF
TRBV20-1	TRBJ2-7	TRBD2	few	TGCAGTGCTTATTATCCAGCGGGGGGGCTCGGCTCCTACGAGCAGTACTTC	CSAYYPAGGLGSYEQYF
TRBV5-5	TRBJ1-2	.	.	TGTGCCAGCACCATTCTGAACGCTAACTATGGCTACACCTTC	CASTILNANYGYTF
TRBV24-1	TRBJ1-2	.	.	TGTGCCACCAGTGATCGGGGCAGCCTTTATGGCTACACCTTC	CATSDRGSLYGYTF
TRBV5-5	TRBJ2-5	.	few	TGTGCCAGCAGCTCCCTGAGTGGGCTGGAGACCCAGTACTTC	CASSSLSGLETQYF
TRBV15	TRBJ2-5	.	few	TGTGCCACCAACCAGCGCCGCCAAGAGACCCAGTACTTC	CATNQRRQETQYF
TRBV18	TRBJ2-1	TRBD2	.	TGTGCCAGCTCACCGGGAGGGGTGCGCTCCTACAATGAGCAGTTCTTC	CASSPGGVRSYNEQFF
TRBV18	TRBJ1-2	.	few	TGTGCCAGCTCCGCCACGGGGGCGGACTATGGCTACACCTTC	CASSATGADYGYTF
TRBV7-9	TRBJ2-3	.	few	TGTGCCAGCAGCTTAGCTGGGGGGATTGGCACAGATACGCAGTATTTT	CASSLAGGIGTDTQYF
TRBV12-3/TRBV12-4	TRBJ2-3	.	few	TGTGCCAGCAGCCTTAACGGTGGGGGGCCAGATACGCAGTATTTT	CASSLNGGGPDTQYF
TRBV28	TRBJ2-1	.	.	TGTGCCAGCATTGGCCTACGGCCGGACTATGAGCAGTTCTTC	CASIGLRPDYEQFF
TRBV3-1	TRBJ2-4	.	.	TGTGCCAGCAGCCAAATGTCCGGCTTTGGAAACATTCAGTACTTC	CASSQMSGFGNIQYF
TRBV5-5	TRBJ2-7	.	few	TGTGCCAGCAGCTTGGCGAATACCGTCTACGAGCAGTACTTC	CASSLANTVYEQYF
TRBV6-1	TRBJ2-1	TRBD1	few	TGTGCCAGCAGTGAAGGCCCGAACAGGGGGCTCAATGAGCAGTTCTTC	CASSEGPNRGLNEQFF
TRBV7-3	TRBJ2-3	TRBD2	.	TGTGCCAGCAGCTTCGTAGAGTTAGGTAGCGGGGAGACCGATACGCAGTATTTT	CASSFVELGSGETDTQYF
TRBV6-5	TRBJ2-1	.	few	TGTGCCAGCAGTTTAGACCGGGTTGAGCAGTTCTTC	CASSLDRVEQFF
TRBV28	TRBJ1-2	.	.	TGTGCCAGCAGTCCGCTATCCAGGGGATTCTACACCTTC	CASSPLSRGFYTF